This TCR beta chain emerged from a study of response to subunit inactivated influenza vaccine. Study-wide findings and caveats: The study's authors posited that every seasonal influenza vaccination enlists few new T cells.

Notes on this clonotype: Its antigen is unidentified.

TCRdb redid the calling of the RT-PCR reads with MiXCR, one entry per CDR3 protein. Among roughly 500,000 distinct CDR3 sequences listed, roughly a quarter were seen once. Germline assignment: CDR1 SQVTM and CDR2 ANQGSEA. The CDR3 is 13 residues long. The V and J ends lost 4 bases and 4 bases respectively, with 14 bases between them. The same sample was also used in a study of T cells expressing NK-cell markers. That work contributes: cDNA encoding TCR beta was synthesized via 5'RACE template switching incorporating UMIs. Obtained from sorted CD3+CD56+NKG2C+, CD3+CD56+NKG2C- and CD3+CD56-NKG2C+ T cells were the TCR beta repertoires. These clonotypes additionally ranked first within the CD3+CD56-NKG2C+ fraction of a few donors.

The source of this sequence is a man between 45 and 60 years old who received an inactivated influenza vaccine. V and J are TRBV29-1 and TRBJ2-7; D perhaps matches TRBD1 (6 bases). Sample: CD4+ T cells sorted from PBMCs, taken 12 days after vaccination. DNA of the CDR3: TGCAGCGTTGCCCACAGGCAGGGGTACGAGCAGTACTTC. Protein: CSVAHRQGYEQYF.